This entry is about one T cell receptor beta chain. The PCR contained 60 Vbeta and 13 Jbeta primers. Libraries were prepared by immunoSEQ multiplex PCR; TCRdb keeps only in-frame clonotypes and omits some of them. The sample includes 150,000 to 200,000 clones, 75% to 85% of them seen just once. V was trimmed by 3 bases and J by 8 bases, leaving 10 bases between them. CDR3 length: 12 amino acids. The germline V gene has CDR1 GTSNPN and CDR2 SVGIG (reference sequence). This sample was taken from a study of cytomegalovirus exposure and HLA in healthy donors. The chain combines TRBV30 with TRBJ1-4; D remains ambiguous. This TCR derives from a male donor in good health and CMV-seropositive. Sequencing was performed on PBMCs. CDR3 sequence reads: CAWSVFGEKLFF. CDR3 in DNA: TGTGCCTGGAGCGTGTTCGGGGAAAAACTGTTTTTT.